The rows below give T cell receptor beta chains drawn from one sample of a study of T cells after posttransplantation cyclophosphamide. Produced via immunoSEQ multiplex PCR; TCRdb's table is partial and in-frame only. The sample has over 8,500 clones; roughly 90% are singletons. The sequencing used PBMCs, collected 430 to 450 days after allogeneic stem cell transplant with calcineurin inhibitor and methotrexate. These receptors were obtained from a male patient aged 50 to 59 who received an allogeneic stem cell transplant from an unrelated donor, was CMV-positive, and had chronic GVHD only. The graft donor may have given rise to some T cells. Each CDR3 is given with its conserved first and last residue. The D gene is left open where the match is weak. Size is omitted from some rows. Given values are once, few, many or a class for expanded clones.

TRBJ2-7 | - | TRBV7-9 | - | CASGLPGHPAEQYF | TGTGCCAGCGGGCTACCGGGACATCCAGCCGAGCAGTACTTC
TRBJ1-2 | - | TRBV13 | - | CASSLSTIANYGYTF | TGTGCCAGCAGCTTGTCTACCATTGCTAACTATGGCTACACCTTC
TRBJ2-1 | - | TRBV25-1 | - | CASSESPTESSYNEQFF | TGTGCCAGCAGTGAATCCCCGACAGAGAGCTCCTACAATGAGCAGTTCTTC
TRBJ2-7 | TRBD2 | TRBV5-6 | - | CASSLGGGYEQYF | TGTGCCAGCAGCTTGGGCGGGGGCTACGAGCAGTACTTC
TRBJ1-2 | TRBD1 | TRBV6-6 | - | CASSYPGGNYGYTF | TGTGCCAGCAGTTACCCAGGGGGCAACTATGGCTACACCTTC
TRBJ2-5 | TRBD2 | TRBV11-3 | once | CASSLDPSARGGAARTQYF | TGTGCCAGCAGCTTAGATCCGTCGGCGAGGGGAGGGGCAGCGAGGACCCAGTACTTC
TRBJ2-2 | - | TRBV10-3 | - | CAINGPANTGELFF | TGTGCCATCAACGGTCCCGCGAACACCGGGGAGCTGTTTTTT
TRBJ1-2 | TRBD1 | TRBV6-5 | - | CASSYGQGIYGYTF | TGTGCCAGCAGTTACGGACAGGGTATTTATGGCTACACCTTC
TRBJ2-1 | - | TRBV15 | - | CATSRDTKDSTAEQFF | TGTGCCACCAGCAGAGATACGAAGGACAGTACCGCTGAGCAGTTCTTC
TRBJ2-1 | - | TRBV29-1 | - | CSVEDYRVYNEQFF | TGCAGCGTTGAAGATTACAGGGTCTACAATGAGCAGTTCTTC
TRBJ2-5 | TRBD1 | TRBV7-9 | - | CASSLGGTVEETQYF | TGTGCCAGCAGCTTAGGTGGGACAGTAGAAGAGACCCAGTACTTC
TRBJ1-5 | - | TRBV6-5 | - | CASSQYSNQPQHF | TGTGCCAGCAGTCAGTATAGCAATCAGCCCCAGCATTTT
TRBJ2-7 | - | TRBV14 | - | CASSQYTDFRGEQYF | TGTGCCAGCAGCCAATATACGGACTTTCGGGGAGAGCAGTACTTC
TRBJ2-7 | TRBD2 | TRBV11-2 | - | CASSLGTRNYEQYF | TGTGCCAGCAGCTTAGGGACTAGAAACTACGAGCAGTACTTC
TRBJ1-5 | - | TRBV14 | - | CATSGGNNQPQHF | TGTGCCACCTCTGGGGGGAACAATCAGCCCCAGCATTTT
TRBJ2-7 | - | TRBV9 | - | CASSTRSGLTDEQYF | TGTGCCAGCAGCACCCGCAGCGGGCTTACTGACGAGCAGTACTTC
TRBJ2-7 | TRBD2 | TRBV5-6 | - | CASNRAGVVYEQYF | TGTGCCAGCAACCGAGCGGGAGTGGTTTACGAGCAGTACTTC
TRBJ2-2 | TRBD1 | TRBV4-1 | once | CASSPIGQGGVELFF | TGCGCCAGCAGCCCAATCGGACAGGGTGGAGTGGAGCTGTTTTTT
TRBJ1-1 | - | TRBV14 | - | CASSRQLTDNTEAFF | TGTGCCAGCAGCAGGCAACTGACTGATAACACTGAAGCTTTCTTT
TRBJ2-7 | TRBD2 | TRBV5-6 | - | CASSSGGSSYEQYF | TGTGCCAGCAGCTCAGGCGGGAGCTCCTACGAGCAGTACTTC
TRBJ2-7 | TRBD2 | TRBV5-1 | once | CASSPLGRDQQYF | TGCGCCAGCAGCCCCCTCGGGAGGGACCAGCAGTACTTC
TRBJ1-6 | - | TRBV6-4 | few | CARAEKPPGSPLHF | TGTGCCAGAGCGGAGAAGCCTCCGGGTTCACCCCTCCACTTT
TRBJ2-7 | - | TRBV5-1 | - | CASSLGQSYEQYF | TGCGCCAGCAGCTTGGGACAGAGCTACGAGCAGTACTTC
TRBJ1-1 | - | TRBV11-2 | - | CASSHRDEAFF | TGTGCCAGCAGCCACCGGGATGAAGCTTTCTTT
TRBJ1-2 | - | TRBV6-1 | - | CASSSLLLATNGYTF | TGTGCCAGCAGTTCCTTGCTCCTAGCGACTAATGGCTACACCTTC
TRBJ2-7 | - | TRBV7-9 | - | CASSPRARDEQYF | TGTGCCAGCAGCCCCCGAGCCCGGGACGAGCAGTACTTC
TRBJ2-3 | - | TRBV21-1 | - | CASSPEQGMADTQYF | TGTGCCAGCAGCCCTGAGCAGGGTATGGCAGATACGCAGTATTTT
TRBJ1-1 | - | TRBV28 | - | CASSFFPTEAFF | TGTGCCAGCAGTTTTTTTCCTACTGAAGCTTTCTTT
TRBJ1-1 | TRBD1 | TRBV27 | once | CASSRQGEVIIAEAFF | TGTGCCAGCTCTCGACAGGGGGAGGTTATAATAGCTGAAGCTTTCTTT
TRBJ2-3 | TRBD1 | TRBV25-1 | - | CATGQGTDTQYF | TGTGCCACTGGACAGGGCACAGATACGCAGTATTTT
TRBJ2-3 | TRBD1 | TRBV27 | - | CASSFVGTVPTDTQYF | TGTGCCAGCAGTTTTGTCGGGACAGTACCCACAGATACGCAGTATTTT
TRBJ2-3 | - | TRBV18 | - | CASSPPGFSTDTQYF | TGTGCCAGCTCACCACCGGGCTTTAGCACAGATACGCAGTATTTT
TRBJ1-1 | TRBD1 | TRBV27 | - | CASSSPGGTEAFF | TGTGCCAGCAGTTCACCAGGGGGCACTGAAGCTTTCTTT
TRBJ1-2 | - | TRBV5-6 | - | CASSLRDNYGYTF | TGTGCCAGCAGCTTGAGAGATAACTATGGCTACACCTTC
TRBJ1-4 | - | TRBV28 | - | CASRGYGPAQGLFF | TGTGCCAGCAGGGGGTACGGGCCTGCCCAGGGTCTGTTTTTT
TRBJ2-7 | - | TRBV28 | - | CASRSGETSYEQYF | TGTGCCAGCAGGTCTGGGGAGACCTCCTACGAGCAGTACTTC
TRBJ2-7 | - | TRBV7-8 | - | CASSSTGYEQYF | TGTGCCAGCAGCTCGACAGGCTACGAGCAGTACTTC
TRBJ2-2 | - | TRBV7-6 | - | CASRRSGTGELFF | TGTGCCAGCAGAAGGTCGGGGACCGGGGAGCTGTTTTTT
TRBJ1-4 | - | TRBV5-5 | - | CASSLDRNEKLFF | TGTGCCAGCAGCCTGGACAGAAATGAAAAACTGTTTTTT